This T cell receptor (beta chain) comes out of a study of T cells in Graves' hyperthyroidism and ophthalmopathy (dated by TCRdb to 2018 to 2020). At the level of the whole study: Peripheral blood was sampled at the time of initial diagnosis, prior to any treatment. To identify distinguishing TCR V-J signatures, a discovery cohort of 90 to 100 patients was used, comprising 43 with Graves' ophthalmopathy and approximately 58 with stable Graves' hyperthyroidism. Prospective prediction of ophthalmopathy was tested in an independent validation cohort of 18 to 20 hyperthyroidism patients and around 16 patients who later progressed to ophthalmopathy. The roughly 90 discovery patients were divided at random into training and test sets in a 7:3 ratio. In six Graves' hyperthyroidism patients, the study also compared T-cell repertoires from thyroid tissue with T-cell repertoires from blood. Following sampling, methimazole starting at 30 mg daily was given to hyperthyroidism patients, and high-dose intravenous methylprednisolone was given to ophthalmopathy patients. TCR Vbeta CDR3 sequencing of 140 or so peripheral blood samples (roughly 41 ophthalmopathy, about 80 hyperthyroidism and about 17 progressor patients) is reported in the paper. Study-level results and caveats: Most expanded thyroid clonotypes (frequency above 0.001) were also detected in blood, a finding suggesting that blood repertoires may reflect thyroid immune responses. In cross-validation, a model built on a 13 V-J signature told ophthalmopathy apart from stable hyperthyroidism with 85% to 90% sensitivity and around 83% specificity, and in testing the same model reached 80%/75%. In validation, the model predicted progression to ophthalmopathy a median of roughly 6.2 months before onset, with around 70% sensitivity and around 76% specificity. No statistical method was used to set the sample size in advance, and investigators knew the group allocation.

The TCR beta CDR3 regions were amplified from RNA transcripts. The TCR CDR3 was subjected to a first round of RT-PCR using the HTBI primer set and the Qiagen OneStep RT-PCR kit. Libraries were constructed in a second round of multiplex PCR, after which size selection and purification were carried out. Libraries were sequenced paired-end with 100 bp reads on an Illumina HiSeq2000. In the source study's methods: SOAPnuke was used to process the raw data, throwing out any read that contained adapters or uncalled bases, had a mean Phred below 15, or lacked an exact constant-primer or identifier match. High-quality paired reads were merged using COPE v1.2.5, and each unique nucleotide sequence was defined as a clonotype. MiTCR v1.1 was used to align the clonotypes against IMGT TRBV, TRBD and TRBJ reference segments. The analysis included only V-J combinations with a frequency above 0.0001, which together covered roughly 99% of the repertoires. A TCS score was defined as the ratio between F50 (clonal expansion) and ExV (chaos), using BLOSUM62-based TCRdist between CDR3 peptides within each V-J. Welch's t-statistics and random forest reduced 500 to 650 V-J features to 13, which were used in a naive Bayes classifier (R e1071). TCRdb reworked the public reads: Q25 trimming with fastp, MiXCR clone assembly, productive beta chains retained. Each CDR3 protein appears once, grouped with its most common genes and DNA. The authors' filters were not applied to this entry. The sample table shows over 650,000 distinct CDR3 sequences, and 15% to 20% are seen once. The ten most abundant clones make up about 8.4% of the sample.

Graves' hyperthyroidism was defined as stable when no progression to ophthalmopathy occurred over 18 months of follow-up. The hyperthyroidism patients were between 18 and 65 years old and newly diagnosed, with a disease duration of less than 2 months. The study excluded patients with uncontrolled infections, other autoimmune diseases, pregnancy or lactation. Diagnoses were established on the basis of clinical symptoms, serum thyroxine and TRAb, thyroid ultrasound, and orbital computed tomography. Ficoll-Paque density gradient centrifugation was used to isolate PBMCs from approximately 10 ml of fresh peripheral blood. Total RNA was extracted with Trizol reagent, and quality was checked on an Agilent 2100 Bioanalyzer. This clonotype has more than one count but fewer than ten. Its antigen has not been determined. No much larger clone is present one base from it, and per-base qualities are unavailable.

This TCR came from a man in his late teens or twenties with Graves' hyperthyroidism. The specimen sequenced was blood.

For the CDR3, the sequence is CASGLVYNEQFF. The DNA sequence reads TGTGCCAGCGGGCTAGTGTACAATGAGCAGTTCTTC. This receptor chain uses TRBV11-1 and TRBJ2-1; the D gene lacks a confident call. V is shortened by 8 bases, J by 4 bases, and the region joining them spans 9 bases. From the cysteine through the phenylalanine, the CDR3 covers 12 amino acids. Just the 36-base CDR3 DNA is kept, in frame starting at base 1. CDR1 SGHAT and CDR2 FQDESV were looked up in the germline V gene (reference sequence).